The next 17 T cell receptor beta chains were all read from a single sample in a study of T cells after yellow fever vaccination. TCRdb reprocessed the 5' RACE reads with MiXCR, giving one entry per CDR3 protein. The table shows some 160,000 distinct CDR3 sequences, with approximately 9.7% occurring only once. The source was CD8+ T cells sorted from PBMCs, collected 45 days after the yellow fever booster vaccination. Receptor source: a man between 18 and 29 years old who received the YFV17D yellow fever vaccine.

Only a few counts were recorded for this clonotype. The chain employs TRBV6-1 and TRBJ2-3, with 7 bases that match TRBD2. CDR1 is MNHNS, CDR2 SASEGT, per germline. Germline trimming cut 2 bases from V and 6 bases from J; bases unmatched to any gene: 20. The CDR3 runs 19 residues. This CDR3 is CASSEFKAGRISRADTQYF. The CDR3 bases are TGTGCCAGCAGTGAATTCAAAGCGGGGCGGATTAGCAGGGCCGATACGCAGTATTTT.

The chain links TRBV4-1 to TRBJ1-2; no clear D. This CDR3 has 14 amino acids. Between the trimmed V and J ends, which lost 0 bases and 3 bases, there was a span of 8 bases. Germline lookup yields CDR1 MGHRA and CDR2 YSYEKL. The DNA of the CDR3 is TGCGCCAGCAGCCAAGAAACGGAAGACTATGGCTACACCTTC. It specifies CASSQETEDYGYTF.

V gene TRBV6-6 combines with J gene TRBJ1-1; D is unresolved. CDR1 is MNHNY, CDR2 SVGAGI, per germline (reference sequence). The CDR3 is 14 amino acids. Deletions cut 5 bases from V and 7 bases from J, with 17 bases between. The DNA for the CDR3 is TGTGCCAGCAGTGACCGTGTGAGGATTATTGAAGCTTTCTTT. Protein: CASSDRVRIIEAFF.

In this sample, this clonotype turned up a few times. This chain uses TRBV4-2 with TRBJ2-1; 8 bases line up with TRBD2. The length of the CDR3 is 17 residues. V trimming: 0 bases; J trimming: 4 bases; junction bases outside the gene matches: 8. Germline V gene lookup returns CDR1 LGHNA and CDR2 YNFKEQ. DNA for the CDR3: TGTGCCAGCAGCCAAGATCCCCTCGGGGGGGGTTACAATGAGCAGTTCTTC. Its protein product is CASSQDPLGGGYNEQFF.

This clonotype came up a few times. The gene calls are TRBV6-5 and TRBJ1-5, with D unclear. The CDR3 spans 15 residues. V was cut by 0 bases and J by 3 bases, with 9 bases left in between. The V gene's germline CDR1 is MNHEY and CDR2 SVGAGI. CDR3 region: CASSYSAGSNQPQHF. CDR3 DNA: TGTGCCAGCAGTTACTCGGCCGGGTCCAATCAGCCCCAGCATTTT.

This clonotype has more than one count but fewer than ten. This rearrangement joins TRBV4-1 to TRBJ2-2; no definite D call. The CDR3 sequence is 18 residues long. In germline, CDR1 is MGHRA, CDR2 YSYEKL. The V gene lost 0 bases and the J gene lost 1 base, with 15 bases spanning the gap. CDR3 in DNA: TGCGCCAGCAGCCAAGAGGTTAGAGGAACTCGGAACACCGGGGAGCTGTTTTTT. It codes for CASSQEVRGTRNTGELFF.

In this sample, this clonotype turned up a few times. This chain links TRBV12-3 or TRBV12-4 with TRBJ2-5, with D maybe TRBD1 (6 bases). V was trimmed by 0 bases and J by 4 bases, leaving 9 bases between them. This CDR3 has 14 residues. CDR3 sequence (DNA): TGTGCCAGCAGTTTAGCAGGGGGTCCAGAGACCCAGTACTTC. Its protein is CASSLAGGPETQYF.

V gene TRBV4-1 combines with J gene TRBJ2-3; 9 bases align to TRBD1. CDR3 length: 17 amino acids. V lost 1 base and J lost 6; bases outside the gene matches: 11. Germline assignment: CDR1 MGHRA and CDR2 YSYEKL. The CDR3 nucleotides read TGCGCCAGCAGCCAAGTGCACAGGGGGCGGGTGAGGGATACGCAGTATTTT. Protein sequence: CASSQVHRGRVRDTQYF.

This CDR3 reads CASSEALGADTQYF. The CDR3 DNA reads TGTGCCAGCAGTGAAGCGCTTGGCGCAGATACGCAGTATTTT. J is TRBJ2-3 and V is TRBV2; D remains unclear. Deletions cut 0 bases from V and 4 bases from J, with 8 bases between. The CDR3 totals 14 residues. Germline lookup yields CDR1 SNHLY and CDR2 FYNNEI.

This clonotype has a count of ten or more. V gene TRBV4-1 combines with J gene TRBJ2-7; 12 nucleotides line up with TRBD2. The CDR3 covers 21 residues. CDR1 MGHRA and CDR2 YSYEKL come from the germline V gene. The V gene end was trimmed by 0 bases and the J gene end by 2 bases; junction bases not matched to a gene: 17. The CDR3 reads CASSQDLIWASGGVSPYEQYF. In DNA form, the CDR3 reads TGCGCCAGCAGCCAAGATCTAATATGGGCTAGCGGGGGGGTGAGTCCCTACGAGCAGTACTTC.

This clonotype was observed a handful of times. This CDR3 reads CASSLVGGETQYF. CDR3 nucleotide sequence: TGTGCCAGCAGCTTAGTGGGCGGGGAGACCCAGTACTTC. The V gene is TRBV7-8, the J gene TRBJ2-5; TRBD2 might be the D (5 bases). There are 13 residues in the CDR3. Germline CDR1 SGHVS, CDR2 FQNEAQ. V lost 1 base and J lost 5, with 8 bases in between.

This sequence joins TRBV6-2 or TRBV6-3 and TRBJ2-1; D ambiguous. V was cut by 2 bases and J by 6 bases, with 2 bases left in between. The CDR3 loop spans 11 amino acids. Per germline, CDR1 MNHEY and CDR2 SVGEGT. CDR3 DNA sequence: TGTGCCAGCAGTTACCCCAATGAGCAGTTCTTC. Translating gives CASSYPNEQFF.

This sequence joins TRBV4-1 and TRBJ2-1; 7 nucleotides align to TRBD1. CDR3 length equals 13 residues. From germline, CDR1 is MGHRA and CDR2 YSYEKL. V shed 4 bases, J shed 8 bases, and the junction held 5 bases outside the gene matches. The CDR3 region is CASSPDRPDEQFF. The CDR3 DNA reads TGCGCCAGCAGCCCGGACAGGCCCGATGAGCAGTTCTTC.

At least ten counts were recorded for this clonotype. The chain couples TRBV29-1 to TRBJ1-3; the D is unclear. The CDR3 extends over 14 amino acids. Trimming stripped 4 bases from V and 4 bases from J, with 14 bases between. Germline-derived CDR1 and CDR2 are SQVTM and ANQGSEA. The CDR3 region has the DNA TGCAGCGTTGTAAAGGAGTCGGACGGAAACACCATATATTTT. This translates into CSVVKESDGNTIYF.

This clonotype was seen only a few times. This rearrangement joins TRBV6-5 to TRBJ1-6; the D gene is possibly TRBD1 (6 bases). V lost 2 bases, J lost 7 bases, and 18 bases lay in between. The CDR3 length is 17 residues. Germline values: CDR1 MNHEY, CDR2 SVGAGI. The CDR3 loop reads CASSYAFSQGQNSPLHF. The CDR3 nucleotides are TGTGCCAGCAGTTACGCCTTTTCTCAGGGGCAAAATTCACCCCTCCACTTT.

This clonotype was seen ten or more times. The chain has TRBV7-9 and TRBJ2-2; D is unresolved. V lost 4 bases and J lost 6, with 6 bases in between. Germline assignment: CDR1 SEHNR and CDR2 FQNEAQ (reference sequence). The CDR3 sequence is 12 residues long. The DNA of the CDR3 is TGTGCCAGCAGCTCGTGGGCCGGGGAGCTGTTTTTT. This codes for CASSSWAGELFF.

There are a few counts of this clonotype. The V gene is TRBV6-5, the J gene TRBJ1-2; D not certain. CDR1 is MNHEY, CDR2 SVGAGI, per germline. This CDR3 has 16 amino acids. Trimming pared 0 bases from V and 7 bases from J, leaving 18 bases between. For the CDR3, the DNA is TGTGCCAGCAGTTACTCAACGTGGGTAGAAGTAGGTGGCTACACCTTC. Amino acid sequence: CASSYSTWVEVGGYTF.